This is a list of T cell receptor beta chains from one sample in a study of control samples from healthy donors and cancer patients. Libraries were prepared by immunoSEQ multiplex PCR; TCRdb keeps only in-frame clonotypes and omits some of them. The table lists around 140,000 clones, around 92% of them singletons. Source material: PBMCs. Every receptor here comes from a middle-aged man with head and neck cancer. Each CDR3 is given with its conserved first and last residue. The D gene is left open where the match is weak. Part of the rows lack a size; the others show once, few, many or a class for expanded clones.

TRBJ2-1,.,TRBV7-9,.,TGTGCCAGCAGCTTAGAACTGGCATACTCCTACAATGAGCAGTTCTTC,CASSLELAYSYNEQFF
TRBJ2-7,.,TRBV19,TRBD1,TGTGCCAGTGCACACGGGACAGGGAGCTCCTACGAGCAGTACTTC,CASAHGTGSSYEQYF
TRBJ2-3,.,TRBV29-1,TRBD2,TGCAGCGTTGAAGAGCGGGGGGGCCTCACAGATACGCAGTATTTT,CSVEERGGLTDTQYF
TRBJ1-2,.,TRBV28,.,TGTGCCAGCAGGGGGTGGGATTTTCCCGATGGCTACACCTTC,CASRGWDFPDGYTF
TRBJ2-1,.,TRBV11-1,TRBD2,TGTGCCAGCAGAACGGGACTAGCTAGTAATGAGCAGTTCTTC,CASRTGLASNEQFF
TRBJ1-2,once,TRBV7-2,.,TGTGCCAGCAGCTCCACCTACTATGGCTACACCTTC,CASSSTYYGYTF
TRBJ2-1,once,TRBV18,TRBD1,TGTGCCAGCTCACCACGGGACAGGGTCAATGAGCAGTTCTTC,CASSPRDRVNEQFF
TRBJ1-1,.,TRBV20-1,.,TGCAGTGCTAGTGCTACCGGACAGTTGGTAACTGAAGCTTTCTTT,CSASATGQLVTEAFF
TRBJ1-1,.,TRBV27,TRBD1,TGTGCCAGCAGTTCCCCGGGACAGGGCACTGAAGCTTTCTTT,CASSSPGQGTEAFF
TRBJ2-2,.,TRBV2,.,TGTGCCAGCAGCGCCAGGGGTCGGGGCACCGGGGAGCTGTTTTTT,CASSARGRGTGELFF
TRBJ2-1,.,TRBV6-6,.,TGTGCCAGCAGTTATCGTCAGGATGAGCAGTTCTTC,CASSYRQDEQFF
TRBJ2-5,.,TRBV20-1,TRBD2,TGCAGTGCTAGTGGGGGAGGGTACCAAGAGACCCAGTACTTC,CSASGGGYQETQYF
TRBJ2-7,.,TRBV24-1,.,TGTGCCACCAGTGATTGGTACCCTTGGCAGGGATACTACGAGCAGTACTTC,CATSDWYPWQGYYEQYF
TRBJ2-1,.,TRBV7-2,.,TGTGCCAGCAGCTTCCGGACCTACAATGAGCAGTTCTTC,CASSFRTYNEQFF
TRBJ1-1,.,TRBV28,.,TGTGCCAGCAGTTCTTACGGCCCCGACAGCCCCTCTGGGCACTTT,CASSSYGPDSPSGHF
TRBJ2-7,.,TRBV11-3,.,TGTGCCAGCAGCACCGGGACCTACGAGCAGTACTTC,CASSTGTYEQYF
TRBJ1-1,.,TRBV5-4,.,TGTGCCAGCAGCTTGGCCTGGGGGGACACTGAAGCTTTCTTT,CASSLAWGDTEAFF
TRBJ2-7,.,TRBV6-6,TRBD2,TGTGCCAGCAGTTACGCCCGACTAGCGACTTCCTACGAGCAGTACTTC,CASSYARLATSYEQYF
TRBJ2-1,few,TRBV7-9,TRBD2,TGTGCCAGCAGCTTAACTAGCGGGAGCTATGAGCAGTTCTTC,CASSLTSGSYEQFF
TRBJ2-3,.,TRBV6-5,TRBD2,TGTGCCAGCAGTTATTACGGTAGCGGGAGCAAAGATACGCAGTATTTT,CASSYYGSGSKDTQYF
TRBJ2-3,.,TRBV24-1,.,TGTGCCACCAGTGATCCTTCTAGCGACACAGATACGCAGTATTTT,CATSDPSSDTDTQYF
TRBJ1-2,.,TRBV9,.,TGTGCCAGCAGCTCCACCACAGGGTACAATGGCTACACCTTC,CASSSTTGYNGYTF
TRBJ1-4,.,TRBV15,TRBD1,TGTGCCACCAGCAAGGGGAGACAGGGCGATGAAAAACTGTTTTTT,CATSKGRQGDEKLFF
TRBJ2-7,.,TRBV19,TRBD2,TGTGCCAGTAGTATAGTACCTAGCGGAACCTACGAGCAGTACTTC,CASSIVPSGTYEQYF
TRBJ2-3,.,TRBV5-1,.,TGCGCCAGCAGCTTGGAAGGGTCAGATACGCAGTATTTT,CASSLEGSDTQYF
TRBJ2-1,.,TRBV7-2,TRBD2,TGTGCCAGCAGCTTAGCCGGGTCGGGGGGTAACAATGAGCAGTTCTTC,CASSLAGSGGNNEQFF
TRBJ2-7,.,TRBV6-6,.,TGTGCCATCGCGGACAGTTTTAGCTCCTACGAGCAGTACTTC,CAIADSFSSYEQYF
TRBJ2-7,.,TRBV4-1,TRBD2,TGCGCCAGCAGCCCTCGGACGGATTACAGCTGGCGGGAGGGCTACGAGCAGTACTTC,CASSPRTDYSWREGYEQYF
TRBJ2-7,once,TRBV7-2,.,TGTGCCAGCAGCTGGGTGGGGGGTAGCCAGGACGAGCAGTACTTC,CASSWVGGSQDEQYF
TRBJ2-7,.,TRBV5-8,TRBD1,TGTGCCAGCGGAAAGACAGGGGGACAGACGACCTACGAGCAGTACTTC,CASGKTGGQTTYEQYF